A selection of T cell receptor beta chains follows, all from one sample in a study of regulatory T cells in long-lasting Graves disease. TCRdb used MiXCR to reprocess the multiplex PCR reads, holding one entry per CDR3 protein. The data hold under 300,000 distinct CDR3 sequences, with around 18% observed a single time. This sample also appeared in a second study, on T cells in Graves' hyperthyroidism and ophthalmopathy.

This material consisted of peripheral blood mononuclear cells (PBMCs), taken at new diagnosis, from a patient treated with antithyroid drugs. These receptors originate from a woman aged 25 to 39 with Graves disease. Each CDR3 is given with its conserved first and last residue. The D gene is left open where the match is weak. Only some rows state a clone size, as once, few, many or a class for expanded clones.

d_gene	v_gene	j_gene	abundance	CDR3aa	CDR3nt
NA	TRBV9	TRBJ2-1	many	CASSVDGGLYNEQFF	TGTGCCAGCAGCGTAGATGGAGGTCTCTACAATGAGCAGTTCTTC
NA	TRBV12-3/TRBV12-4	TRBJ1-2	many	CASSLAGTGIREGYTF	TGTGCCAGCAGTTTAGCGGGTACAGGAATCCGGGAAGGCTACACCTTC
NA	TRBV20-1	TRBJ2-2	NA	CSASGANTGELFF	TGCAGTGCTAGCGGGGCGAACACCGGGGAGCTGTTTTTT
TRBD2	TRBV2	TRBJ2-3	NA	CASNGLAGRTDTQYF	TGTGCCAGCAATGGACTAGCGGGACGCACAGATACGCAGTATTTT
NA	TRBV2	TRBJ1-6	many	CASRPMPNSPLHF	TGTGCCAGCAGGCCGATGCCGAATTCACCCCTCCACTTT
NA	TRBV7-9	TRBJ1-4	many	CASSFDATGEKLFF	TGCGCCAGCAGCTTCGACGCCACGGGGGAAAAACTGTTTTTT
NA	TRBV3-1	TRBJ2-1	many	CASSLPGPWNNEQFF	TGTGCCAGCAGCCTCCCGGGACCCTGGAACAATGAGCAGTTCTTC
NA	TRBV6-1	TRBJ2-7	many	CASSGGGWADRYEQYF	TGTGCCAGCAGTGGGGGTGGGTGGGCGGACCGGTACGAGCAGTACTTC
TRBD1	TRBV4-2	TRBJ2-5	many	CASSKDRAQETQYF	TGTGCCAGCAGCAAAGACAGGGCCCAAGAGACCCAGTACTTC
TRBD2	TRBV7-9	TRBJ2-1	many	CASSFLAGDNEQFF	TGTGCCAGCAGCTTCCTAGCGGGGGACAATGAGCAGTTCTTC
TRBD1	TRBV7-8	TRBJ1-1	many	CASSFRQGDTEAFF	TGTGCCAGCAGCTTTCGACAGGGAGATACTGAAGCTTTCTTT
TRBD1	TRBV12-3/TRBV12-4	TRBJ2-4	NA	CASSLRAGTGTNIQYF	TGTGCCAGCAGTTTAAGGGCCGGGACAGGGACGAACATTCAGTACTTC
NA	TRBV29-1	TRBJ1-1	NA	CSAPGGNTEAFF	TGCAGCGCCCCAGGTGGGAACACTGAAGCTTTCTTT
NA	TRBV6-1	TRBJ2-5	many	CASSRGGNKETQYF	TGTGCCAGCAGTAGGGGGGGAAACAAAGAGACCCAGTACTTC
TRBD2	TRBV7-3	TRBJ2-3	many	CASSLMGLSTDTQYF	TGTGCCAGCAGCTTAATGGGACTAAGCACAGATACGCAGTATTTT
NA	TRBV3-1	TRBJ2-5	many	CASSQDGGTQYF	TGTGCCAGCAGCCAAGACGGAGGGACCCAGTACTTC
NA	TRBV12-3/TRBV12-4	TRBJ1-4	many	CASRNSDEKLFF	TGTGCCAGCAGAAACAGTGACGAAAAACTGTTTTTT
TRBD2	TRBV7-2	TRBJ2-3	many	CASSPRTSGGPGSTDTQYF	TGTGCCAGCAGCCCGCGGACTAGCGGGGGGCCCGGGAGCACAGATACGCAGTATTTT
NA	TRBV6-1	TRBJ1-1	many	CASSQTGLGETEAFF	TGTGCCAGCAGTCAAACAGGGTTGGGGGAGACTGAAGCTTTCTTT
TRBD1	TRBV6-1	TRBJ1-1	few	CASTARSGGAWNTEAFF	TGTGCCAGCACGGCCCGGTCAGGGGGCGCGTGGAACACTGAAGCTTTCTTT
NA	TRBV6-5	TRBJ1-1	many	CASSYGVLNTEAFF	TGTGCCAGCAGTTATGGAGTTCTGAACACTGAAGCTTTCTTT
NA	TRBV6-2/TRBV6-3	TRBJ1-1	many	CASTASLNTEAFF	TGTGCCAGCACTGCGTCCTTGAACACTGAAGCTTTCTTT
NA	TRBV7-9	TRBJ1-2	many	CASSPSGGFNYGYTF	TGTGCCAGCAGCCCTTCAGGAGGGTTTAACTATGGCTACACCTTC
NA	TRBV2	TRBJ1-1	many	CASTSEVIGTEAFF	TGTGCCAGCACAAGCGAGGTTATAGGCACTGAAGCTTTCTTT
TRBD1	TRBV4-2	TRBJ2-3	NA	CASSQGDRGREDTQYF	TGTGCCAGCAGCCAAGGGGACAGGGGGCGCGAAGATACGCAGTATTTT
TRBD1	TRBV7-2	TRBJ2-7	many	CASSRSQGDLSGQYF	TGTGCCAGCAGCAGATCACAGGGGGACCTTTCCGGGCAGTACTTC
TRBD2	TRBV10-3	TRBJ2-5	many	CAISEKRGGIQETQYF	TGTGCCATCAGTGAAAAGCGGGGGGGAATACAAGAGACCCAGTACTTC
NA	TRBV7-2	TRBJ1-4	many	CASSLEKGGSEKLFF	TGTGCCAGCAGCTTAGAGAAGGGAGGGAGTGAAAAACTGTTTTTT
TRBD2	TRBV19	TRBJ2-2	few	CASSISLGGSGGELFF	TGTGCCAGTAGCATATCATTGGGGGGGAGTGGCGGGGAGCTGTTTTTT
NA	TRBV7-8	TRBJ1-6	many	CASSLVGLTRLNSPLHF	TGTGCCAGCAGCTTAGTGGGGCTTACCAGACTAAATTCACCCCTCCACTTT
NA	TRBV5-1	TRBJ2-7	many	CASSLGHASSSYEQYF	TGCGCCAGCAGCTTGGGGCACGCGAGCAGTTCCTACGAGCAGTACTTC
NA	TRBV9	TRBJ1-2	many	CASSVLGMSQEGYTF	TGTGCCAGCAGCGTCTTAGGGATGTCCCAAGAGGGCTACACCTTC